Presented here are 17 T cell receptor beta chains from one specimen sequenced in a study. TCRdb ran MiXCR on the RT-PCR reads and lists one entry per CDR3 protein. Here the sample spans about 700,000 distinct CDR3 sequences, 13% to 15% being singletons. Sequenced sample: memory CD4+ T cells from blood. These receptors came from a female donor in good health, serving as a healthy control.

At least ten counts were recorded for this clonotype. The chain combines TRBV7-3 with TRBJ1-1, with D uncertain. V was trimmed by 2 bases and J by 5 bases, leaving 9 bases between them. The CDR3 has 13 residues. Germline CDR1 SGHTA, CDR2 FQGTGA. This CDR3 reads CASSLSWETEAFF. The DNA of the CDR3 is TGTGCCAGCAGCTTATCCTGGGAAACTGAAGCTTTCTTT.

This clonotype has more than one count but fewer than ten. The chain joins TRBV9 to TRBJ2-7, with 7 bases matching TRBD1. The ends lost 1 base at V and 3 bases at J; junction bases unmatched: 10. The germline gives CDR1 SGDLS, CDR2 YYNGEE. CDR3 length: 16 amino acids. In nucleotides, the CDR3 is TGTGCCAGCAGCGTAAACCAGGCAGGGGGTCTCTACGAGCAGTACTTC. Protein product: CASSVNQAGGLYEQYF.

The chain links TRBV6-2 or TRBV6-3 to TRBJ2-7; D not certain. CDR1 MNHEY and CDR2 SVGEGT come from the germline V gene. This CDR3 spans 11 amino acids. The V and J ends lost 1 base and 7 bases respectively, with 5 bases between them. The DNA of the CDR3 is TGTGCCAGCAGTTACTACTTAGAGCAGTACTTC. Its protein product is CASSYYLEQYF.

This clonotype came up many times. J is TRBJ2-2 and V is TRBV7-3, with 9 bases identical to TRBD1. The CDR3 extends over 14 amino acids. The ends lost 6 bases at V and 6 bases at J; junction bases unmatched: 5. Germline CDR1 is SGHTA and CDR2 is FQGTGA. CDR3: CASRGTGIAGELFF. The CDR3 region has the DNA TGTGCCAGCAGGGGGACAGGGATTGCCGGGGAGCTGTTTTTT.

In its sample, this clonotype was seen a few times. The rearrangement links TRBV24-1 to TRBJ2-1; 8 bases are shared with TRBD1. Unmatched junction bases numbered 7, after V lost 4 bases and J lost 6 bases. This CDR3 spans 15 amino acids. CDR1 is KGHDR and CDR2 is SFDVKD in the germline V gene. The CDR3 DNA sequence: TGTGCCACCAGTGACCCGGACAGGGATGGCAATGAGCAGTTCTTC. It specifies CATSDPDRDGNEQFF.

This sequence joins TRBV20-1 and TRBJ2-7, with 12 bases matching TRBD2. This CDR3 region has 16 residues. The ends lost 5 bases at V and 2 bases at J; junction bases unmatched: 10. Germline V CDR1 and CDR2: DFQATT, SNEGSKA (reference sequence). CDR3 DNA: TGCAGTGCTGTCAGTCTACTAGCGGGAGGAACCTACGAGCAGTACTTC. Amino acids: CSAVSLLAGGTYEQYF.

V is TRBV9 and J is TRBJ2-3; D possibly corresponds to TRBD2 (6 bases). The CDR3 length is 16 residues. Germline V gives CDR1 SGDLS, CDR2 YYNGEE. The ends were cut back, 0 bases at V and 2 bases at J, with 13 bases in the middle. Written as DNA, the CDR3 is TGTGCCAGCAGCGTAGCTAGGGAGGCTCTCACAGATACGCAGTATTTT. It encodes CASSVAREALTDTQYF.

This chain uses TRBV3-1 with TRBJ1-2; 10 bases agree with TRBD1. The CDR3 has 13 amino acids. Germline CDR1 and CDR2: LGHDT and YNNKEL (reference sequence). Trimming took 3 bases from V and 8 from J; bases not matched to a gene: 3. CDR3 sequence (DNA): TGTGCCAGCAGCCAGCTGACAGGGGGCGGCTACACCTTC. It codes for CASSQLTGGGYTF.

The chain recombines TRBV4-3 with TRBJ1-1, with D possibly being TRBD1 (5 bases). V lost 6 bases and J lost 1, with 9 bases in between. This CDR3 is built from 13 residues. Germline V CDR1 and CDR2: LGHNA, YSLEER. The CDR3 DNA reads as TGCGCCAGCAGTCGGGGCACGAACACTGAAGCTTTCTTT. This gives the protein CASSRGTNTEAFF.

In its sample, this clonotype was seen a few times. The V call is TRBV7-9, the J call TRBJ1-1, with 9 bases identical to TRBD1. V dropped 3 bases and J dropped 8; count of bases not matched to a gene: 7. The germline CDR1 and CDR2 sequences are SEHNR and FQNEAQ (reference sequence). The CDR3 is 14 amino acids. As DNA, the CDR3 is TGTGCCAGCAGCTTCACAGGGGGCAGTCTAGAAGCTTTCTTT. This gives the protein CASSFTGGSLEAFF.

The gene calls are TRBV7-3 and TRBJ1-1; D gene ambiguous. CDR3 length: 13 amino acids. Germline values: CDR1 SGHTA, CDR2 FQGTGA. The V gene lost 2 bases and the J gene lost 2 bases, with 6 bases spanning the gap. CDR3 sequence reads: CASSLWRNTEAFF. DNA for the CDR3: TGTGCCAGCAGCTTATGGAGAAACACTGAAGCTTTCTTT.

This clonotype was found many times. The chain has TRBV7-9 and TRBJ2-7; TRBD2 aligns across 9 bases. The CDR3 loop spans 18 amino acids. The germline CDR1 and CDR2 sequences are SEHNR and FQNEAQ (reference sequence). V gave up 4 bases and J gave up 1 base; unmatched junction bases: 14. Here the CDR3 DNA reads TGTGCCAGCAGCTCAGGGGATAGCGGGAGCATTGGGTCCTACGAGCAGTACTTC. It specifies CASSSGDSGSIGSYEQYF.

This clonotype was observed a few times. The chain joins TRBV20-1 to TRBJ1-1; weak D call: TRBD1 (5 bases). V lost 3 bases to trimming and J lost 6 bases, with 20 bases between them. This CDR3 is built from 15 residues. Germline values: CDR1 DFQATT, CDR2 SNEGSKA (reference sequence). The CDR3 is CSARPGTSLRAEAFF. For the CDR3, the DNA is TGCAGTGCTAGGCCGGGGACTTCGTTACGGGCTGAAGCTTTCTTT.

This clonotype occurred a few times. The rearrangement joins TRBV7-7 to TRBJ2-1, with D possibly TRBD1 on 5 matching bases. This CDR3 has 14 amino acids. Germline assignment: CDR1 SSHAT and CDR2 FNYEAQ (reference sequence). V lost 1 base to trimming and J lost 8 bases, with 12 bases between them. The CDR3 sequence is CASSLGGYGDEQFF. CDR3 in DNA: TGTGCCAGCAGCTTAGGGGGCTACGGAGATGAGCAGTTCTTC.

In DNA form, the CDR3 reads TGTGCCAGCACCTCGGACAGGACAGATACGCAGTATTTT. It encodes CASTSDRTDTQYF. The chain couples TRBV6-2 or TRBV6-3 to TRBJ2-3, with TRBD1 matching 7 bases. Looked up from germline, CDR1 is MNHEY and CDR2 is SVGEGT. CDR3 length: 13 residues. Losses at the gene ends were 7 bases for V and 3 bases for J; bases not matched to a gene: 4.

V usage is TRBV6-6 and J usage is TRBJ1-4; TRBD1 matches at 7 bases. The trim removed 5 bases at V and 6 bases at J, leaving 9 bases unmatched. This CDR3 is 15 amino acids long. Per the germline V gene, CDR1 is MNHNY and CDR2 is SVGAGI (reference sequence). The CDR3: CASSRRQGSDEKLFF. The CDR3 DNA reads TGTGCCAGCAGTAGACGACAGGGTTCTGATGAAAAACTGTTTTTT.

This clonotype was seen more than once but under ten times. The DNA of the CDR3 is TGTGCCAGCTCGTCAGTCCCCGGGAACACAGATACGCAGTATTTT. This codes for CASSSVPGNTDTQYF. The chain links TRBV11-1 to TRBJ2-3; possibly TRBD2 for D (5 bases). Trimming shortened V by 8 bases and J by 2 bases, and 17 bases separated the two germline ends. The CDR3 covers 15 residues. Germline V lookup: CDR1 SGHAT, CDR2 FQDESV (reference sequence).